The 24 T cell receptor beta chains reported below all come from one sample, sequenced in a study of Graves' ophthalmopathy and Graves' hyperthyroidism. Amplification of the TCR beta CDR3 regions used RNA transcripts (as template). Amplification began with first-round RT-PCR using HTBI primers, then second-round multiplex PCR was performed. TCRdb called the multiplex PCR reads again in MiXCR, with one record for every CDR3 protein. Of hundreds of thousands of distinct CDR3 sequences in the sample, about 24% were seen once. Sample: peripheral blood. These receptors were collected from a woman aged 18-35 years with stable Graves' hyperthyroidism. Some clones in this sample may be carry-over from other donors' samples.

There are a few counts of this clonotype. This chain connects TRBV20-1 to TRBJ1-3, with unresolved D. Per the germline V gene, CDR1 is DFQATT and CDR2 is SNEGSKA (reference sequence). Deletions cut 6 bases from V and 0 bases from J, with 18 bases between. The CDR3 has 16 residues. CDR3 bases: TGCAGTGCAAATCCCCTTGGGCGTACCTCTGGAAACACCATATATTTT. This translates into CSANPLGRTSGNTIYF.

Turning to this clonotype: The junction does not match germline at one end; this may be a read error. This chain joins TRBV7-2 and TRBJ2-5; TRBD2 matches 12 bases. The germline V gene has CDR1 SGHTA and CDR2 FQGNSA. The CDR3 extends over 16 amino acids. CDR3 in DNA: TGTGCCAGCAGCTTAACTAGCGGGGGGTACCAAGAGACCCAGGACTTC. This sequence encodes CASSLTSGGYQETQDF. Combining the CDR3 with reference TRBV7-2 and TRBJ2-5 gives the whole variable domain GAGVSQSPSNKVTEKGKDVELRCDPISGHTALYWYRQSLGQGLEFLIYFQGNSAPDKSGLPSDRFSAERTGGSVSTLTIQRTQQEDSAVYLCASSLTSGGYQETQDFGPGTRLLVL.

Many counts were recorded for this clonotype. The rearrangement joins TRBV4-2 to TRBJ1-2; possible D gene TRBD1, 5 bases. V lost 0 bases to trimming and J lost 2 bases, with 19 bases between them. Germline assignment: CDR1 LGHNA and CDR2 YNFKEQ. The CDR3 totals 18 residues. The CDR3 is CASSQDPPSGNINYGYTF. The CDR3 DNA is TGTGCCAGCAGCCAAGACCCTCCCTCAGGGAATATCAACTATGGCTACACCTTC.

There are many counts of this clonotype. The chain couples TRBV4-1 to TRBJ2-7, with TRBD2 as a possible D gene (7 bases). Deletions cut 6 bases from V and 4 bases from J, with 19 bases between. The CDR3 spans 15 residues. CDR1 and CDR2 (germline): MGHRA, YSYEKL. The CDR3 reads CASSSGAGVLYEQYF. The CDR3 DNA follows: TGCGCCAGCAGTTCAGGGGCGGGAGTTCTGTACGAGCAGTACTTC.

V gene TRBV19 combines with J gene TRBJ1-2; D is undetermined. The CDR3 sequence is 13 residues long. CDR1 LNHDA and CDR2 SQIVND come from the germline V gene (reference sequence). Trimming cost V 3 bases and J 4 bases, with 9 bases left between them. The CDR3 region is CASSINTVYGYTF. The CDR3 bases are TGTGCCAGTAGTATTAACACAGTCTATGGCTACACCTTC.

The V call is TRBV5-1, the J call TRBJ1-2, with D unresolved. The CDR3 contains 14 residues. The germline gives CDR1 SGHRS, CDR2 YFSETQ. V lost 7 bases and J 3 bases, leaving 16 bases between the germline ends. In DNA, the CDR3 is TGCGCCAGCCGTCCGGCGGCGCCGGACTATGGCTACACCTTC. Protein product: CASRPAAPDYGYTF.

The count of this clonotype is one. One base away lies a much larger clone, so this may be a sequencing read error. A read error is likely, as this CDR3 ends without the conserved phenylalanine or tryptophan. The CDR3 reads CASSGRNYGYTV. As DNA, the CDR3 is TGTGCCAGCAGTGGACGTAACTATGGCTACACCGTC. The chain carries TRBV12-3 or TRBV12-4 and TRBJ1-2; D call uncertain. The germline V and J ends were trimmed by 5 bases and 1 base, with 5 bases remaining between them. The CDR3 has 12 amino acids.

The CDR3 DNA is TGTGCCTGGAGTGACCCCGCGGGGCGCGCATTTTACGAGCAGTACTTC. Translated, it gives CAWSDPAGRAFYEQYF. The V and J genes are TRBV30 and TRBJ2-7, with D tentatively TRBD2 (6 bases). Germline CDR1 is GTSNPN and CDR2 is SVGIG (reference sequence). Between the trimmed V and J ends, which lost 1 base and 4 bases, there was a span of 20 bases. CDR3 length: 16 residues. The whole variable domain, filled in from reference TRBV30 and TRBJ2-7, reads SQTIHQWPATLVQPVGSPLSLECTVEGTSNPNLYWYRQAAGRGLQLLFYSVGIGQISSEVPQNLSASRPQDRQFILSSKKLLLSDSGFYLCAWSDPAGRAFYEQYFGPGTRLTVT.

V gene TRBV20-1 combines with J gene TRBJ2-5; 10 nucleotides agree with TRBD2. The V and J ends lost 5 bases and 3 bases, in that order; junction bases with no gene match: 9. This CDR3 spans 15 amino acids. The V gene's germline CDR1 is DFQATT and CDR2 SNEGSKA (reference sequence). This chain's CDR3 is CSAHPPTSGEETQYF. The CDR3, as DNA: TGCAGTGCTCATCCCCCTACTAGCGGGGAAGAGACCCAGTACTTC.

This clonotype was detected only once. This chain joins TRBV6-2 or TRBV6-3 and TRBJ1-2; no definite D call. The CDR3 contains 14 residues. The V and J ends lost 0 bases and 2 bases respectively, with 7 bases between them. Germline lookup yields CDR1 MNHEY and CDR2 SVGEGT. The CDR3 DNA sequence: TGTGCCAGCAGTTACTCGAGGACGAACTATGGCTACACCTTC. It encodes CASSYSRTNYGYTF.

This clonotype was picked up many times. The rearrangement joins TRBV30 to TRBJ2-2; D perhaps matches TRBD1 (5 bases). V was pared by 4 bases and J by 8 bases, with 14 bases between. The CDR3 spans 13 residues. CDR1 GTSNPN and CDR2 SVGIG come from the germline V gene (reference sequence). The CDR3 DNA reads as TGTGCCTGGACCCACAGGCTCGGGGGGGAGCTGTTTTTT. It codes for CAWTHRLGGELFF.

Ten or more counts support this clonotype. The chain has TRBV2 and TRBJ1-5; a possible D gene is TRBD1 (5 bases). This CDR3 has 16 residues. V lost 7 bases to trimming and J lost 2 bases, with 18 bases between them. The germline gives CDR1 SNHLY, CDR2 FYNNEI. In DNA form, the CDR3 reads TGTGCCAGCACTCAGGGTAGATTCTCGGGCAATCAGCCCCAGCATTTT. Its protein product is CASTQGRFSGNQPQHF.

The J gene is TRBJ2-2, the V gene TRBV5-1; D might be TRBD2 (7 bases). Per the germline V gene, CDR1 is SGHRS and CDR2 is YFSETQ. The CDR3 consists of 15 residues. The V and J ends lost 4 bases and 5 bases respectively, with 15 bases between them. CDR3 residues: CASSPQGGWTGELFF. The CDR3, as DNA: TGCGCCAGCAGCCCACAGGGAGGGTGGACCGGGGAGCTGTTTTTT.

In its sample, this clonotype was seen many times. CDR3 coding DNA: TGCGCCAGCAGCCCAGAGCGGGAGCGCTTAGAAGAGACCCAGTACTTC. Its translation: CASSPERERLEETQYF. The chain recombines TRBV4-1 with TRBJ2-5, with 8 bases matching TRBD2. From germline, CDR1 is MGHRA and CDR2 YSYEKL. This CDR3 is built from 16 residues. J was trimmed by 3 bases and V by 4 bases; bases with no gene match: 10.

The sample holds many counts of this clonotype. V usage is TRBV11-2 and J usage is TRBJ1-1; D remains unclear. Germline CDR1 reads SGHAT; CDR2 reads FQNNGV. This CDR3 comprises 15 residues. V lost 0 bases and J 7 bases, leaving 15 bases between the germline ends. The CDR3 reads CASSLDPGIRSEAFF. DNA for the CDR3: TGTGCCAGCAGCTTAGATCCGGGTATTCGTAGTGAAGCTTTCTTT.

This clonotype was seen at least ten times. The chain is built from TRBV5-1 and TRBJ1-6; D gene unclear. The length of the CDR3 is 14 residues. Trimming removed 0 bases from V and 8 bases from J, with 9 bases in between. In germline, CDR1 is SGHRS, CDR2 YFSETQ. For the CDR3, the DNA is TGCGCCAGCAGCTTGGAGCGAAGGGATTCACCCCTCCACTTT. Protein product: CASSLERRDSPLHF.

There are a few counts of this clonotype. This chain connects TRBV6-2 or TRBV6-3 to TRBJ2-6; 16 positions agree with TRBD2. J was trimmed by 1 base and V by 6 bases; bases with no gene match: 3. The CDR3 runs 18 residues. Germline V gives CDR1 MNHEY, CDR2 SVGEGT. The chain's CDR3 is CASSGTSGGVSGANVLTF. In DNA form, the CDR3 reads TGTGCCAGCAGCGGGACTAGCGGGGGGGTTTCTGGGGCCAACGTCCTGACTTTC.

This clonotype was counted ten times or more. The rearrangement links TRBV20-1 to TRBJ1-1; tentatively, D is TRBD1 (6 bases). The CDR3 spans 11 residues. Germline V gene sequence: CDR1 DFQATT, CDR2 SNEGSKA (reference sequence). The CDR3 DNA reads TGCAGCCATCCCAGGGGCACTGAAGCTTTCTTT. Protein: CSHPRGTEAFF.

This clonotype occurred many times. V and J are TRBV6-1 and TRBJ1-6, with 7 nucleotides matching TRBD1. V shed 7 bases and J 14 bases; nucleotides not matched to a gene: 17. This CDR3 region has 15 residues. Per germline, CDR1 MNHNS and CDR2 SASEGT. The CDR3 DNA reads as TGTGCCAGCATCCCCGGGACAGTCGACGGTTCGGCCCTCCACTTT. Encoded protein: CASIPGTVDGSALHF.

As concerns this clonotype: This could be a read error, since a much larger clone is one nucleotide away. This sequence joins TRBV7-8 and TRBJ1-5, with D tentatively TRBD1 (5 bases). The CDR3 contains 16 residues. V was shortened by 4 bases and J by 5 bases, with 18 bases between the two germline ends. Germline assignment: CDR1 SGHVS and CDR2 FQNEAQ. DNA of the CDR3: TGTGCCAGCAGCTCCCCGGGACTGGGCGACGATCAGCCCCAGCATTTT. This translates into CASSSPGLGDDQPQHF.

This clonotype has ten or more counts. The rearrangement uses TRBV7-2 and TRBJ1-1; possibly TRBD1 for D (5 bases). Germline lookup yields CDR1 SGHTA and CDR2 FQGNSA. This CDR3 is 14 amino acids long. The ends were cut back, 4 bases at V and 6 bases at J, with 15 bases in the middle. CDR3 residues: CASSSQGARPEAFF. DNA for the CDR3: TGTGCCAGCAGCTCGCAGGGAGCTCGCCCTGAAGCTTTCTTT.

This clonotype was seen repeatedly, ten times or more. The CDR3 DNA is TGTGCCAGCAGCCCACCAGGGGGCAACTCCTACGAGCAGTACTTC. Its translation: CASSPPGGNSYEQYF. The chain joins TRBV9 to TRBJ2-7, with 8 bases fitting TRBD1. The length of the CDR3 is 15 residues. The V and J ends lost 4 bases and 0 bases, in that order; junction bases with no gene match: 6. The germline CDR1 and CDR2 sequences are SGDLS and YYNGEE.

In this sample, this clonotype turned up many times. The V gene is TRBV20-1, the J gene TRBJ2-7, with 7 bases that match TRBD1. This CDR3 is 13 amino acids long. CDR1 DFQATT and CDR2 SNEGSKA come from the germline V gene (reference sequence). Trimming removed 7 bases from V and 1 base from J; junction bases left unmatched: 7. CDR3 loop: CSDERQGSYEQYF. The CDR3 DNA reads TGCAGTGATGAGAGACAGGGTTCCTACGAGCAGTACTTC.

This clonotype was seen at least ten times. V and J are TRBV30 and TRBJ1-1; D is possibly TRBD1 (6 bases). Germline V gene data show CDR1 as GTSNPN and CDR2 as SVGIG (reference sequence). This CDR3 contains 15 residues. Trimming left V 3 bases short and J 0 bases short, with 14 bases between. The CDR3 bases are TGTGCCTGGAGACGCATGAGGGGGTTGAACACTGAAGCTTTCTTT. It codes for CAWRRMRGLNTEAFF.